This entry features one T cell receptor beta chain sequence. Isolated per sample were at least 6 million PBMCs. Per individual sample, total RNA of at least 6 micrograms was extracted. This sample was taken from a study of blood T cells in healthy people across ages. Primers used in a second PCR of roughly 6 to 12 cycles were a sample-barcoded 5' primer and a J-beta primer mix. TCRdb re-called the 5' RACE reads with MiXCR, one entry per CDR3 protein. Of approximately 2,000,000 distinct CDR3 sequences in the sample, 30% to 40% are singletons; the top ten hold about 21%. Trimming took 5 bases from V and 2 from J, leaving 16 bases between them. The CDR3 extends over 15 amino acids. CDR1 and CDR2 (germline): SGHTA, FQGNSA.

The chain employs TRBV7-2 and TRBJ2-7; D may correspond to TRBD1 or TRBD2 (5 bases each). This TCR was sampled from a human donor in good health. The sequencing input was blood. CDR3 protein: CASSQNGGHAYEQYF. The CDR3 coding sequence is TGTGCCAGCAGCCAGAATGGGGGTCACGCCTACGAGCAGTACTTC.